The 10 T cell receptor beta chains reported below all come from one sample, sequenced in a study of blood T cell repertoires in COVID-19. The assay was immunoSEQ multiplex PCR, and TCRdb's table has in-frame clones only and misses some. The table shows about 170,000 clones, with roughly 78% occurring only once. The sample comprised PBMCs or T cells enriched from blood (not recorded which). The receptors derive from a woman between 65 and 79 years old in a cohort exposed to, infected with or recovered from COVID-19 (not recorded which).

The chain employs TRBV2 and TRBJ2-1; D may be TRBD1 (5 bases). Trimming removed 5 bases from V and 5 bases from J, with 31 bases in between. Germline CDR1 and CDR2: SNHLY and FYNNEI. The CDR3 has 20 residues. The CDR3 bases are TGTGCCAGCAGTTTCCAGACAGCCAACCGTGGGTTACGAAGGGACAATGAGCAGTTCTTC. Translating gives CASSFQTANRGLRRDNEQFF. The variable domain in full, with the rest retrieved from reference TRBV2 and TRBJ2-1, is EPEVTQTPSHQVTQMGQEVILRCVPISNHLYFYWYRQILGQKVEFLVSFYNNEISEKSEIFDDQFSVERPDGSNFTLKIRSTKLEDSAMYFCASSFQTANRGLRRDNEQFFGPGTRLTVL.

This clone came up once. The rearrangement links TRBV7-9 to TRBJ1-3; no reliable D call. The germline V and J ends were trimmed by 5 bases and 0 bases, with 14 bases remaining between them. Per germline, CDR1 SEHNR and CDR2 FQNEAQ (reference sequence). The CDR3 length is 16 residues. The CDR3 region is CASSPRGGISGNTIYF. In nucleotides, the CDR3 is TGTGCCAGCAGCCCCCGCGGCGGGATCTCTGGAAACACCATATATTTT.

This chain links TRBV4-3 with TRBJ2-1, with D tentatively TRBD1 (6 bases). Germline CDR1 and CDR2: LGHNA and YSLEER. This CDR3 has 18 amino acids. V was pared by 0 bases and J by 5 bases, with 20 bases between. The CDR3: CASSQDPHTGTGHNEQFF. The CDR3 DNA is TGCGCCAGCAGCCAAGATCCCCACACCGGAACAGGGCACAATGAGCAGTTCTTC.

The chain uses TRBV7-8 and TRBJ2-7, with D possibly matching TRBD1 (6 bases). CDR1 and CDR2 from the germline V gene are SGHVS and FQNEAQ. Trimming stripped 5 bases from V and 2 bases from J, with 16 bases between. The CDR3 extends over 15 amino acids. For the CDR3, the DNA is TGTGCCAGCAGCCCCCGATCGAGGGGGACCTACGAGCAGTACTTC. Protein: CASSPRSRGTYEQYF.

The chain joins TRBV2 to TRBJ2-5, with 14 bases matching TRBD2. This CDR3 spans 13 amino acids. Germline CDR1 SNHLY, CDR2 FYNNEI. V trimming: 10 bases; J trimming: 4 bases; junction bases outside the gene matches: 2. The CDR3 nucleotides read TGTGCCATCGGGACTAGCGGGAGAGAGACCCAGTACTTC. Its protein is CAIGTSGRETQYF. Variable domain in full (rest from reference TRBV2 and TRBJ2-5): EPEVTQTPSHQVTQMGQEVILRCVPISNHLYFYWYRQILGQKVEFLVSFYNNEISEKSEIFDDQFSVERPDGSNFTLKIRSTKLEDSAMYFCAIGTSGRETQYFGPGTRLLVL.

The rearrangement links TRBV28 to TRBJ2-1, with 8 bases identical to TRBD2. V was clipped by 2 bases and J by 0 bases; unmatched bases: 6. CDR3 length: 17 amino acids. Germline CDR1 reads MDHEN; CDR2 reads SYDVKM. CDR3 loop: CASSLGGSGSSYNEQFF. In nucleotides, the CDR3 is TGTGCCAGCAGTTTAGGGGGAAGCGGGAGCTCCTACAATGAGCAGTTCTTC.

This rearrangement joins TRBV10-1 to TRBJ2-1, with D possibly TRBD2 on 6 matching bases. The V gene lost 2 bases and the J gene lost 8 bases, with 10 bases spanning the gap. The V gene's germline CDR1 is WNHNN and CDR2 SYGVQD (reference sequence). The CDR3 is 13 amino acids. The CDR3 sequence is CASSEGTRDEQFF. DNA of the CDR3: TGCGCCAGCAGTGAGGGGACTCGCGATGAGCAGTTCTTC.

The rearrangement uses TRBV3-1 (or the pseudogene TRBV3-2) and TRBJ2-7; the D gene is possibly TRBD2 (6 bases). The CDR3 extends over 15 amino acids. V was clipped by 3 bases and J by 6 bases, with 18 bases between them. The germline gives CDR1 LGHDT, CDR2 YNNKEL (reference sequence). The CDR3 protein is CASSHYGGRRAEQYF. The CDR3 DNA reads TGTGCCAGCAGCCACTACGGGGGACGGCGGGCCGAGCAGTACTTC.

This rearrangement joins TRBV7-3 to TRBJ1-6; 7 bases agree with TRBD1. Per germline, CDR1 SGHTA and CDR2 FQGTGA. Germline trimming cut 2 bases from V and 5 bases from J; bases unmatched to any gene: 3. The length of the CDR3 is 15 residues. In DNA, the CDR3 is TGTGCCAGCAGCTTATTAGGGGGCGATAATTCACCCCTCCACTTT. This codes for CASSLLGGDNSPLHF.

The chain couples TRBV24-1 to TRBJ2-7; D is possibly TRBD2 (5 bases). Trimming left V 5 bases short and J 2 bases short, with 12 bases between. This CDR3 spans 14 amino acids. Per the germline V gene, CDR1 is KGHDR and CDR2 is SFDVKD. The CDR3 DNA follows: TGTGCCACCAGTGGCGGGTCTTCCCCCTACGAGCAGTACTTC. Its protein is CATSGGSSPYEQYF.